Given below is one T cell receptor (beta chain) in context. The data originate from a study of cytomegalovirus exposure and HLA in healthy donors. Primers for the PCR totalled 60 Vbeta and 13 Jbeta. Sequencing used immunoSEQ multiplex PCR; TCRdb keeps in-frame clones, though not all of them. The table includes 150,000 to 200,000 clones, 70% to 90% detected once. This receptor was taken from a man aged 18 to 30 in good health and CMV-seropositive. Sequencing was performed on PBMCs.

The CDR3 region has the DNA TGCGCCAGCAGGCCAGCCGGGACGCAAAGCGGGGGGACGAGCACAGATACGCAGTATTTT. Translating gives CASRPAGTQSGGTSTDTQYF. The chain carries TRBV23-1 and TRBJ2-3; 9 bases agree with TRBD2. TRBV23-1 is annotated as an ORF whose role is uncertain. The CDR3 runs 20 residues. The ends lost 6 bases at V and 0 bases at J; junction bases unmatched: 19.